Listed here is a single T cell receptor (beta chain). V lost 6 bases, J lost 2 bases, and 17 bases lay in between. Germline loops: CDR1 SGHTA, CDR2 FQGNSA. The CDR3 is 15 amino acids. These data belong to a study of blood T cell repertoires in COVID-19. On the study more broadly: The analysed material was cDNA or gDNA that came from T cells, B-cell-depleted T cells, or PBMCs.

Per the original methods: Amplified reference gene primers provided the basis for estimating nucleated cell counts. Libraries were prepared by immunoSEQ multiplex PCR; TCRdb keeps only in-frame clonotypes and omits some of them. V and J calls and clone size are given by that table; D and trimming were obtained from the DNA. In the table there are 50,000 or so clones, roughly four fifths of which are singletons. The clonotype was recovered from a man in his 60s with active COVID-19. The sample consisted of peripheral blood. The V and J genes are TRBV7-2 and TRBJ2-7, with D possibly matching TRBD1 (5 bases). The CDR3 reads CASSRDSNVPYEQYF. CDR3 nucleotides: TGTGCCAGCAGTCGCGACAGCAACGTACCCTACGAGCAGTACTTC.